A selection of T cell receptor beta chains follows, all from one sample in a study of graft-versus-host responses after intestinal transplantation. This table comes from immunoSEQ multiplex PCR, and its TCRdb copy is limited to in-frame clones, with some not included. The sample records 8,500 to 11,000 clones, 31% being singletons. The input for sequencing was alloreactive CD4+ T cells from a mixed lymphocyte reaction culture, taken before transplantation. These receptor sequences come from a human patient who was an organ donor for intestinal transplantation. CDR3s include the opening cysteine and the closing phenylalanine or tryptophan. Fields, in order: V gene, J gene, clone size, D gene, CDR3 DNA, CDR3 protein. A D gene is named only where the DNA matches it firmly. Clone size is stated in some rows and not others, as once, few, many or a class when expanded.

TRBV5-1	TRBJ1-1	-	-	TGCGCCAGCAGCCATTCAGGGGAAACCGAAGCTTTCTTT	CASSHSGETEAFF
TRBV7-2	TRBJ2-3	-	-	TGTGCCAGCAGCGCCGACTGGGGGCGGACAGATACGCAGTATTTT	CASSADWGRTDTQYF
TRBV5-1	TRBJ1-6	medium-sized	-	TGCGCCAGCACCCCCGACACCTCCTATAATTCACCCCTCCACTTT	CASTPDTSYNSPLHF
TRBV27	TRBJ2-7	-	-	TGTGCCAGCAGTTTTTCGGGGGGCCGCAGGTACTTC	CASSFSGGRRYF
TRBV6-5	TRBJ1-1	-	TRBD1	TGTGCCAGCAACACGAACAGGGGCCAAGCTTTCTTT	CASNTNRGQAFF
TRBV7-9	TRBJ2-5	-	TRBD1	TGTGCCAGCAGCTTAGCTCTAGTGGCAGGGGGCTGGGAGACCCAGTACTTC	CASSLALVAGGWETQYF
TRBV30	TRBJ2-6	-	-	TGTGCCTGGAGTATTGGAGGCCCTGGGGCCAACGTCCTGACTTTC	CAWSIGGPGANVLTF
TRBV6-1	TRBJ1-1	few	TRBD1	TGTGCCGCGGGACAGTCGAACACTGAAGCTTTCTTT	CAAGQSNTEAFF
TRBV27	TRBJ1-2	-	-	TGTGCCAGCAGGACAAACTTCTATGGCTACACCTTC	CASRTNFYGYTF
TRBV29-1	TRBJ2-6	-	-	TGCAGCGCTATACAGGGACACTCTGGGGCCAACGTCCTGACTTTC	CSAIQGHSGANVLTF
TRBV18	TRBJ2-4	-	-	TGTGCCAGCTCACCTCGAGGGGCAGGGGAAAACATTCAGTACTTC	CASSPRGAGENIQYF
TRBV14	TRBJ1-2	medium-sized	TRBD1	TGTGCCAGCAGCCAACGGACAGGGCTCCCCTATGGCTACACCTTC	CASSQRTGLPYGYTF
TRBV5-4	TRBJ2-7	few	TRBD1	TGTGCCAGCAGCCAAGATGGACAGGGGGCGTACGAGCAGTACTTC	CASSQDGQGAYEQYF
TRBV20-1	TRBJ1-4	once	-	TGCAGTGCTATCTTTGGTGAAAAACTGTTTTTT	CSAIFGEKLFF
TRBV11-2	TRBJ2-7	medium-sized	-	TGTGCCAGCAGCCAAAACAGGGTTTCATACGAGCAGTACTTC	CASSQNRVSYEQYF
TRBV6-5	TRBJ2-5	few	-	TGTGCCAGCAGTTACTGGTTACAAGAGACCCAGTACTTC	CASSYWLQETQYF
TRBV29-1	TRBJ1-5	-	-	TGCAGCGTTGTTTTAGGGACGGGGCAGCCCCAGCATTTT	CSVVLGTGQPQHF
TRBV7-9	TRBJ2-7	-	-	TGTGCCAGCAGCTTCGGTTATTCAGGGGTAAATTCGGGGGAGCAGTACTTC	CASSFGYSGVNSGEQYF
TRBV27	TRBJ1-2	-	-	TGTGCCAGCAGTTCCAGGGACTATGGCTACACCTTC	CASSSRDYGYTF
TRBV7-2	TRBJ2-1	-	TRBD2	TGTGCCAGCAGCGCGGATAGCGGGGGGGCCTCCCATGAGCAGTTCTTC	CASSADSGGASHEQFF
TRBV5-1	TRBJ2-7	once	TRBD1	TGCGCCAGCACCCCCGGGACAGGGATCTACGAGCAGTACTTC	CASTPGTGIYEQYF
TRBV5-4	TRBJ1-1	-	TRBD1	TGTGCCAGCAGCTACGAATACGGACAGGGGTTGAACACTGAAGCTTTCTTT	CASSYEYGQGLNTEAFF